One sample yielded the 15 T cell receptor beta chains listed below, sequenced in a study of T cells expressing NK-cell markers. TCRdb reprocessed the 5' RACE reads and reports one entry per CDR3 protein, with no DNA. This listing includes 350,000 to 500,000 distinct CDR3 sequences. Sequencing was performed on blood T cells: a sorted CD56 or NKG2C T cell subset, CD4+ or CD8+ T cells, or bulk PBMC T cells (not recorded which). These receptors were collected from a woman aged 18 to 75 in good health.

The chain couples TRBV28 to TRBJ2-3; the D call of TRBD2 rests on TCRdb alone, since no DNA is present to check it. The germline CDR1 and CDR2 sequences are MDHEN and SYDVKM. CDR3 length: 17 amino acids. CDR3 loop: CASSGAGGRPSTDTQYF.

This chain links TRBV2 with TRBJ1-2; TCRdb returns TRBD1, unconfirmable since there is no DNA. Germline V gene sequence: CDR1 SNHLY, CDR2 FYNNEI. The CDR3 length is 13 residues. The CDR3 sequence is CASIPTGGYGYTF.

This chain joins TRBV12-3 or TRBV12-4 and TRBJ2-7; absent DNA, TCRdb's TRBD1 call cannot be checked. This CDR3 spans 15 amino acids. The CDR3 loop is CASSPPGGRAYEQYF.

This chain uses TRBV12-3 or TRBV12-4 with TRBJ1-4; TCRdb's D gene call, TRBD1, goes unchecked for lack of DNA. The CDR3 has 13 residues. The CDR3 reads CAVRRGGDEKLFF.

The chain combines TRBV12-3 or TRBV12-4 with TRBJ2-3. This CDR3 region has 15 residues. Here the CDR3 reads CASSLAPFGPDTQYF.

Here the CDR3 reads CASSLLGGPTGELFF. The rearrangement joins TRBV11-3 to TRBJ2-2; the D gene TCRdb calls, TRBD2, cannot be checked with no DNA. The germline gives CDR1 SGHNT, CDR2 YENEEA. The CDR3 extends over 15 amino acids. The variable domain in full, with the rest retrieved from reference TRBV11-3 and TRBJ2-2, is EAGVVQSPRYKIIEKKQPVAFWCNPISGHNTLYWYLQNLGQGPELLIRYENEEAVDDSQLPKDRFSAERLKGVDSTLKIQPAELGDSAVYLCASSLLGGPTGELFFGEGSRLTVL.

The rearrangement links TRBV6-2 or TRBV6-3 to TRBJ2-7; without DNA, the TCRdb call of TRBD1 cannot be checked. Germline assignment: CDR1 MNHEY and CDR2 SVGEGT. The CDR3 has 15 amino acids. The CDR3 here is CASSHDLGQGNEQYF.

The chain has TRBV7-7 and TRBJ2-2; TCRdb names TRBD2, which stays unverified in the absence of DNA. Per germline, CDR1 SSHAT and CDR2 FNYEAQ (reference sequence). This CDR3 region has 15 residues. The CDR3 region is CASSPTSGDTGELFF.

V and J are TRBV29-1 and TRBJ1-4. Germline V gene lookup returns CDR1 SQVTM and CDR2 ANQGSEA. There are 16 residues in the CDR3. This CDR3 is CSVDLRDRQGLSGLFF.

The chain joins TRBV6-6 to TRBJ1-1; the TRBD1 assignment by TCRdb is unverifiable without DNA. This CDR3 is built from 12 residues. CDR1 is MNHNY and CDR2 is SVGAGI in the germline V gene (reference sequence). The CDR3 spells CASSLDRAVAFF.

The chain uses TRBV5-1 and TRBJ2-5. CDR1 is SGHRS, CDR2 YFSETQ, per germline. The CDR3 extends over 13 amino acids. CDR3 loop: CASSLGVEETQYF. Together with reference TRBV5-1 and TRBJ2-5, the CDR3 gives the full variable domain: KAGVTQTPRYLIKTRGQQVTLSCSPISGHRSVSWYQQTPGQGLQFLFEYFSETQRNKGNFPGRFSGRQFSNSRSEMNVSTLELGDSALYLCASSLGVEETQYFGPGTRLLVL.

The chain employs TRBV20-1 and TRBJ2-3; TCRdb lists TRBD1, though no DNA is available to test this call. This CDR3 is 15 amino acids long. CDR1 and CDR2 (germline): DFQATT, SNEGSKA (reference sequence). Here the CDR3 reads CSGAIGGTSVDTQYF.

V and J are TRBV11-2 and TRBJ2-3; lacking DNA, the TRBD1 call made by TCRdb goes unchecked. The CDR3 has 15 amino acids. Germline-derived CDR1 and CDR2 are SGHAT and FQNNGV. The CDR3 sequence is CASTEQGRKTDTQYF.

The rearrangement uses TRBV18 and TRBJ2-7. Germline CDR1 reads KGHSH; CDR2 reads LQKENI. CDR3 length: 15 residues. The CDR3 reads CASSPPSSRSSEQYF.

The chain uses TRBV5-6 and TRBJ1-5. CDR1 and CDR2 (germline): SGHDT, YYEEEE. CDR3 length: 15 amino acids. The CDR3 here is CASSWGQGFNQPQHF.